Listed below are T cell receptor beta chains from one sample, sequenced in a study of T cell responses to AZD1222 COVID-19 vaccine. The protocol was immunoSEQ multiplex PCR, while the TCRdb copy is restricted to in-frame clones and leaves out a portion. The sample yields approximately 270,000 clones, about 94% seen once. Sample: peripheral blood, taken 28 days after the second AZD1222 dose. These receptors all come from an adult who received the AZD1222 COVID-19 vaccine. CDR3s leave out the opening cysteine and the closing phenylalanine or tryptophan. The order of the fields is CDR3 length, V gene, D gene, J gene, CDR3 protein. A D gene is named only where the DNA matches it firmly.

>12|TRBV3-1/TRBV3-2|.|TRBJ1-6
ASSQVPGTSPLH
>11|TRBV3-1/TRBV3-2|.|TRBJ1-1
ASSQAENLAAF
>12|TRBV29-1|.|TRBJ2-2
SVRTTGNTGELF
>12|TRBV6-6|.|TRBJ2-4
ASSTATGRNPPS
>11|TRBV6-5|.|TRBJ2-7
ASSYGTINEQY
>12|TRBV6-2/TRBV6-3|.|TRBJ1-5
ASSYRLPGQPQH
>14|TRBV13|.|TRBJ1-1
ASSPQLLPPNTEAF
>10|TRBV29-1|.|TRBJ1-4
SVQVTDEKLF
>14|TRBV7-8|TRBD2|TRBJ2-3
ASHKTSGGLTDTQY
>16|TRBV4-1|.|TRBJ1-2
ASSQGRARRLGTYGYT
>13|TRBV7-2|TRBD2|TRBJ2-7
ASSITSGVSYEQY
>12|TRBV4-1|.|TRBJ2-4
ASSQAGLLNIQY
>11|TRBV18|.|TRBJ1-1
ASSTGGRTEAF
>10|TRBV6-1|.|TRBJ1-2
ASSDQGYGYT
>13|TRBV4-2|TRBD1|TRBJ1-2
ASSQAEGADYGYT
>12|TRBV5-1|TRBD1|TRBJ1-2
ASSLTGQGGGYT
>12|TRBV6-5|TRBD1|TRBJ2-1
ASRTGQNYNEQF
>12|TRBV2|TRBD2|TRBJ2-2
ASVLAVNTGELF
>14|TRBV7-9|TRBD1|TRBJ1-4
ASSPDPGQGYEKLF
>12|TRBV2|.|TRBJ2-5
ASSESRSSETQY
>13|TRBV30|.|TRBJ2-3
AGGVVWGATDTQY
>13|TRBV19|.|TRBJ1-4
ASSDSLWTNEKLF
>12|TRBV4-2|.|TRBJ2-2
ASSQDMDTGELF
>12|TRBV7-8|.|TRBJ1-5
ASSLGTPLEPQH
>9|TRBV2|.|TRBJ1-3
ASFRGNTIY
>13|TRBV2|TRBD2|TRBJ2-3
ASSINSGGADTQY
>12|TRBV6-5|TRBD1|TRBJ1-1
ASTRGQENTEAF
>11|TRBV3-1/TRBV3-2|.|TRBJ1-1
ASSQEAQAEAF
>11|TRBV28|.|TRBJ2-5
ASSFRDGETQY
>10|TRBV9|.|TRBJ1-3
ASSSLGNTIY
>12|TRBV19|TRBD1|TRBJ1-5
ASQGVNSNQPQH